Listed here are 11 T cell receptor beta chains from one sample, sequenced in a study of T cell repertoires in cytomegalovirus infection (dated by TCRdb to 2018 to 2020). Explained via the paper, the treatment or condition label denotes: in vitro stimulation with specific CMV peptide epitopes to enrich CMV-specific T cells. Sequencing relied on an Illumina HiSeq 1500. Using fastp at Q25 and MiXCR, TCRdb reprocessed the public reads and kept productive beta chains. Rows with a matching CDR3 protein are joined into one entry that keeps the most common DNA and genes. Present in this sample are about 890,000 distinct CDR3 sequences, about a third of which were seen just once. Roughly 13% of the sample belongs to the ten largest clones. These receptors lack a known antigen. Sequencing was performed on cultured CD8+ T cells from PBMCs, taken from culture after CMV antigen stimulation. The receptors here all came from a human donor in good health (CMV status not recorded). Some clones in this sample may be carry-over from other donors' samples.

This chain uses TRBV6-6 with TRBJ2-1, with D possibly called TRBD1 or TRBD2 (5 bases each). V was pared by 6 bases and J by 3 bases, with 18 bases between. Looked up from germline, CDR1 is MNHNY and CDR2 is SVGAGI (reference sequence). This CDR3 is built from 16 residues. In DNA, the CDR3 is TGTGCCAGCAGCCCACAAGAGGGGCACGGCTACAATGAGCAGTTCTTC. Residues: CASSPQEGHGYNEQFF.

This clonotype showed up many times. This chain connects TRBV25-1 to TRBJ2-1, with unresolved D. This CDR3 spans 13 amino acids. The V and J ends lost 4 bases and 10 bases respectively, with 14 bases between them. Germline loops: CDR1 MGHDK, CDR2 SYGVNS. CDR3 sequence (DNA): TGTGCCAGCAGTGCCGCCGAACTGGTGGAGCAGTTCTTC. This sequence encodes CASSAAELVEQFF.

This clonotype was counted a few times. The genes are TRBV19 and TRBJ2-3; D unclear. CDR1 is LNHDA and CDR2 is SQIVND in the germline V gene (reference sequence). V was cut by 6 bases and J by 2 bases, with 12 bases left in between. This CDR3 is 14 amino acids long. DNA of the CDR3: TGTGCCAGTAGCCAAGAGGACCACACAGATACGCAGTATTTT. Amino acid sequence: CASSQEDHTDTQYF.

The CDR3 region is CANRTAGGTKNIQYF. The CDR3 DNA reads as TGTGCCAACAGAACAGCTGGGGGAACCAAAAACATTCAGTACTTC. V usage is TRBV6-1 and J usage is TRBJ2-4; D might be TRBD1 or TRBD2, each matching 5 bases. The CDR3 consists of 15 residues. CDR1 and CDR2 (germline): MNHNS, SASEGT. With 10 bases removed from V and 2 bases from J, the gap between germline ends came to 18 bases.

The rearrangement links TRBV28 to TRBJ2-7; D uncertain. V was cut by 4 bases and J by 1 base, with 11 bases left in between. Looked up from germline, CDR1 is MDHEN and CDR2 is SYDVKM. The CDR3 loop spans 14 amino acids. The CDR3 sequence: CASSSPEGSYEQYV. The DNA for the CDR3 is TGTGCCAGCAGTTCGCCCGAAGGATCCTACGAGCAGTACGTC.

The V and J genes are TRBV6-2 or TRBV6-3 and TRBJ1-6; D ambiguous. Looked up from germline, CDR1 is MNHEY and CDR2 is SVGEGT. The CDR3 is 14 amino acids. The ends were cut back, 2 bases at V and 13 bases at J, with 15 bases in the middle. The CDR3 sequence: CASSYLRLRGPLHF. The CDR3 nucleotides are TGTGCCAGCAGTTACCTGAGGCTCCGAGGCCCCCTCCACTTT.

The sample holds a few counts of this clonotype. The chain employs TRBV7-9 and TRBJ2-1; D unclear. This CDR3 contains 17 residues. Germline loops: CDR1 SEHNR, CDR2 FQNEAQ (reference sequence). Deletions cut 5 bases from V and 4 bases from J, with 21 bases between. CDR3 sequence: CASSTPAAIEDYNEQFF. DNA for the CDR3: TGTGCCAGCAGCACCCCCGCGGCCATCGAAGATTACAATGAGCAGTTCTTC.

This chain connects TRBV19 to TRBJ1-3, with no clear D. The CDR3 is 17 residues long. V shed 3 bases and J shed 0 bases, with 15 bases lying between them. Germline CDR1 reads LNHDA; CDR2 reads SQIVND (reference sequence). CDR3 sequence: CASSMTSRISSGNTIYF. The CDR3 DNA is TGTGCCAGTAGTATGACGTCGCGGATCAGCTCTGGAAACACCATATATTTT.

In this sample, this clonotype turned up a few times. The chain couples TRBV4-1 to TRBJ1-4, with TRBD1 as a possible D gene (5 bases). The germline V and J ends were trimmed by 3 bases and 5 bases, with 25 bases remaining between them. The CDR3 consists of 19 residues. Germline-derived CDR1 and CDR2 are MGHRA and YSYEKL. The CDR3 spells CASSQFIVPPRGENEKLFF. The CDR3 region has the DNA TGCGCCAGCAGCCAGTTCATTGTTCCCCCGCGGGGGGAGAATGAAAAACTGTTTTTT.

The sample holds a few counts of this clonotype. The V call is TRBV27, the J call TRBJ1-2; D not resolved. V shed 7 bases and J shed 1 base, with 13 bases lying between them. The CDR3 spans 14 residues. Germline-derived CDR1 and CDR2 are MNHEY and SMNVEV (reference sequence). CDR3 sequence (DNA): TGTGCCAGCACCTCCAGTGGTGATAACTATGGCTACACCTTC. The encoded protein is CASTSSGDNYGYTF.

V is TRBV5-6 and J is TRBJ2-5; D could derive from TRBD1 or TRBD2 (5 bases each). CDR1 and CDR2 (germline): SGHDT, YYEEEE. V was cut by 4 bases and J by 4 bases, with 17 bases left in between. The CDR3 contains 15 residues. The CDR3 sequence: CASSKGTDPRETQYF. In DNA, the CDR3 is TGTGCCAGCAGCAAAGGGACGGATCCTCGAGAGACCCAGTACTTC.